These T cell receptor beta chains were read from a single sample in a study of blood T cells in healthy people across ages. TCRdb ran MiXCR on the 5' RACE reads and lists one entry per CDR3 protein. The sample lists 890,000 or so distinct CDR3 sequences, less than 80% occurring once. Sequenced sample: blood. These receptors all stem from a man aged 25 to 45 in good health. Each CDR3 is given with its conserved first and last residue. The D gene is left open where the match is weak. Only part of the rows carry a size: once, few, many, or a class if the clone is expanded.

TRBV5-1	few	TRBJ2-7	12	-	CASSLEAGGQYF	TGCGCCAGCAGCTTGGAGGCGGGCGGGCAGTACTTC
TRBV6-5	-	TRBJ1-1	12	-	CASSHYRAEAFF	TGTGCCAGCAGTCATTATCGGGCTGAAGCTTTCTTT
TRBV3-1	-	TRBJ2-5	14	-	CASSQLMSKETQYF	TGTGCCAGCAGCCAATTGATGTCCAAAGAGACCCAGTACTTC
TRBV29-1	-	TRBJ2-5	13	TRBD1	CSVDPRQGETQYF	TGCAGCGTTGACCCTCGACAGGGAGAGACCCAGTACTTC
TRBV10-3	-	TRBJ2-1	16	-	CAISLGVGLVYNEQFF	TGTGCCATCAGTCTAGGAGTGGGGCTGGTTTACAATGAGCAGTTCTTC
TRBV28	-	TRBJ2-7	14	-	CASSEPGRGYEQYF	TGTGCCAGCAGTGAACCCGGACGGGGGTACGAGCAGTACTTC
TRBV11-1	few	TRBJ2-1	15	TRBD2	CASSRELAAYNEQFF	TGTGCCAGCAGCCGCGAACTAGCGGCCTACAATGAGCAGTTCTTC
TRBV28	few	TRBJ2-1	15	TRBD2	CASRAAGVGSDEQFF	TGTGCCAGCAGGGCAGCGGGGGTAGGAAGCGATGAGCAGTTCTTC
TRBV27	-	TRBJ1-5	15	-	CASSLFGTLNQPQHF	TGTGCCAGCAGTTTATTCGGGACTCTGAATCAGCCCCAGCATTTT
TRBV10-3	-	TRBJ2-1	17	TRBD2	CAISEAAAGGRRNEQFF	TGTGCCATCAGTGAGGCCGCGGCGGGGGGTCGTCGAAATGAGCAGTTCTTC
TRBV4-3	-	TRBJ2-5	15	-	CASSQDRVGARTQYF	TGCGCCAGCAGCCAGGATCGAGTGGGGGCAAGGACCCAGTACTTC
TRBV11-2	-	TRBJ2-7	14	-	CASSLALGAREQYF	TGTGCCAGCAGCTTAGCCCTGGGGGCTCGGGAGCAGTACTTC
TRBV29-1	-	TRBJ2-7	12	-	CSAKQGTYEQYF	TGCAGCGCCAAACAGGGCACCTACGAGCAGTACTTC
TRBV7-9	once	TRBJ1-5	13	-	CASSRPGDQPQHF	TGTGCCAGCAGCCGCCCGGGAGATCAGCCCCAGCATTTT
TRBV28	-	TRBJ2-7	14	-	CASSSWTGTYEQYF	TGTGCCAGCAGTTCGTGGACTGGAACCTACGAGCAGTACTTC
TRBV6-5	-	TRBJ2-3	14	TRBD1	CASSRTTGGDTQYF	TGTGCCAGCAGCCGAACTACAGGGGGAGATACGCAGTATTTT
TRBV29-1	-	TRBJ2-5	12	-	CSGGHAQETQYF	TGCAGCGGGGGACATGCTCAAGAGACCCAGTACTTC
TRBV7-2	-	TRBJ2-5	13	-	CASSPSNRETQYF	TGTGCCAGCAGCCCATCCAACCGGGAGACCCAGTACTTC
TRBV9	-	TRBJ1-2	15	-	CASSVGGGHNYGYTF	TGTGCCAGCAGCGTAGGCGGGGGCCATAACTATGGCTACACCTTC
TRBV28	-	TRBJ1-2	14	-	CASSFPRDDYGYTF	TGTGCCAGCAGTTTCCCCAGGGACGACTATGGCTACACCTTC
TRBV6-2/TRBV6-3	-	TRBJ2-1	18	TRBD2	CASTKGVSGGSSYNEQFF	TGTGCCAGCACCAAAGGGGTTAGCGGGGGGAGCTCCTACAATGAGCAGTTCTTC
TRBV15	-	TRBJ2-1	16	TRBD2	CATSRERGGPRTEQFF	TGTGCCACCAGCAGAGAGCGGGGGGGCCCTCGGACTGAGCAGTTCTTC
TRBV12-3/TRBV12-4	-	TRBJ1-6	17	TRBD1	CASSRGDRGTINSPLHF	TGTGCCAGCAGCCGAGGGGACAGGGGTACTATTAATTCACCCCTCCACTTT
TRBV29-1	-	TRBJ1-2	15	-	CSGGSGGGFNYGYTF	TGCAGCGGAGGATCCGGTGGGGGTTTTAACTATGGCTACACCTTC
TRBV25-1	-	TRBJ2-5	12	-	CATARGSETQYF	TGTGCCACCGCCAGGGGAAGCGAGACCCAGTACTTC
TRBV7-9	-	TRBJ2-1	15	TRBD2	CASSLRRGGSNEQFF	TGTGCCAGCAGCTTGAGGCGGGGGGGTTCCAATGAGCAGTTCTTC
TRBV5-4	once	TRBJ2-4	15	TRBD1	CASSLATGSKNIQYF	TGTGCCAGCAGCTTGGCGACAGGGTCCAAAAACATTCAGTACTTC
TRBV12-3/TRBV12-4	-	TRBJ2-1	14	TRBD1	CASRGQGAYTEQFF	TGTGCCAGCAGGGGACAGGGGGCCTACACTGAGCAGTTCTTC
TRBV7-2	-	TRBJ2-1	16	-	CASSLGSLWLGNEQFF	TGTGCCAGCAGCTTGGGGTCTCTCTGGCTCGGCAATGAGCAGTTCTTC
TRBV10-3	few	TRBJ2-7	14	-	CAISVGGDSYEQYF	TGTGCCATCAGTGTTGGAGGAGATAGCTACGAGCAGTACTTC
TRBV6-1	-	TRBJ2-1	18	TRBD1	CASSVSKGTDVLYNEQFF	TGTGCCAGCAGTGTGAGTAAGGGGACAGACGTTCTTTACAATGAGCAGTTCTTC
TRBV5-8	-	TRBJ2-6	16	-	CAGSSVGPSGANVLTF	TGTGCCGGCAGCTCGGTCGGGCCCTCTGGGGCCAACGTCCTGACTTTC
TRBV5-1	-	TRBJ2-2	16	TRBD2	CASSFGLAGKSGELFF	TGCGCCAGCAGCTTCGGGCTAGCGGGGAAATCCGGGGAGCTGTTTTTT
TRBV9	-	TRBJ2-4	14	-	CASSVEGSGNIQYF	TGTGCCAGCAGCGTAGAAGGCAGTGGGAACATTCAGTACTTC
TRBV9	-	TRBJ2-3	16	-	CASSGSPSESEDTQYF	TGTGCCAGCAGCGGGAGCCCTAGCGAAAGCGAGGATACGCAGTATTTT
TRBV20-1	-	TRBJ2-1	11	-	CSADQGPEQFF	TGCAGTGCGGATCAGGGACCCGAGCAGTTCTTC
TRBV29-1	many	TRBJ2-7	12	-	CSVEGGTYEQYF	TGCAGCGTTGAGGGTGGTACCTACGAGCAGTACTTC
TRBV6-1	-	TRBJ2-6	18	-	CASSEPNGIRAGANVLTF	TGTGCCAGCAGTGAACCCAATGGGATACGAGCTGGGGCCAACGTCCTGACTTTC
TRBV12-3/TRBV12-4	-	TRBJ1-2	13	TRBD1	CAGRTGLGYGYTF	TGTGCCGGCAGGACAGGGCTGGGCTATGGCTACACCTTC
TRBV27	-	TRBJ2-7	14	TRBD2	CASGIAGGPVEQYF	TGTGCCAGCGGAATAGCGGGGGGGCCAGTCGAGCAGTACTTC
TRBV25-1	-	TRBJ2-7	15	TRBD2	CASSVSSGVLYEQYF	TGTGCCAGCAGTGTTTCTAGCGGGGTTCTCTACGAGCAGTACTTC
TRBV5-4	-	TRBJ1-6	15	TRBD1	CASSSWDSRNSPLHF	TGTGCCAGCAGCTCCTGGGACAGCCGAAATTCACCCCTCCACTTT
TRBV29-1	many	TRBJ2-5	11	-	CSVRVVGTQYF	TGCAGCGTTCGGGTCGTGGGGACCCAGTACTTC
TRBV4-3	-	TRBJ2-3	16	-	CASSQGVRRGTDTQYF	TGCGCCAGCAGCCAAGGAGTAAGGAGGGGCACAGATACGCAGTATTTT
TRBV7-2	-	TRBJ2-3	14	-	CASSPWSSTDTQYF	TGTGCCAGCAGCCCGTGGTCCAGCACAGATACGCAGTATTTT
TRBV4-2	few	TRBJ2-1	14	TRBD1	CASSLRDRGNEQFF	TGTGCCAGCAGCCTCCGGGACAGGGGAAATGAGCAGTTCTTC
TRBV6-5	-	TRBJ1-6	12	-	CASWGRISPLHF	TGTGCCAGCTGGGGGAGGATTTCACCCCTCCACTTT
TRBV27	-	TRBJ2-3	14	-	CASSFQVHTDTQYF	TGTGCCAGCAGTTTTCAAGTCCACACAGATACGCAGTATTTT
TRBV5-1	-	TRBJ2-2	17	-	CASSRTTGWGNTGELFF	TGCGCCAGCAGCAGAACGACAGGATGGGGTAACACCGGGGAGCTGTTTTTT
TRBV24-1	-	TRBJ2-3	18	TRBD2	CATSDLQGLAGSTDTQYF	TGTGCCACCAGTGATTTGCAGGGCCTAGCGGGTAGCACAGATACGCAGTATTTT